This is a list of T cell receptor beta chains from one sample in a study of molecular identifiers for immune sequencing clone quantification. TCRdb ran MiXCR on the PCR reads and lists one entry per CDR3 protein. Of about 640,000 distinct CDR3 sequences listed, just under 20% were seen once; the top ten hold roughly 0.85%. The sequenced sample consisted of naive CD8+ T cells from blood, with Jurkat cell RNA spiked in. These receptors all stem from a human donor in good health. Some libraries in this study had Jurkat cell RNA spiked in. The CDR3 runs from the conserved cysteine through the conserved F or W. Not every row has a clone size; where given, it reads once, few, many or a size class.

V	J	size	CDR3
TRBV4-3	TRBJ2-5	few	CASSQGHSSGQETQYF
TRBV28	TRBJ2-3	many	CASNAGGSTDTQYF
TRBV29-1	TRBJ1-2	many	CSVEEESNYGYTF
TRBV2	TRBJ2-3	many	CASSELPGTDTQYF
TRBV19	TRBJ1-1	many	CASSIVGWTEAFF
TRBV5-4	TRBJ2-7	-	CASSLFGSPNEQYF
TRBV2	TRBJ2-5	many	CASSVVLTSETQYF
TRBV7-6	TRBJ2-2	many	CASSLALSGAGELFF
TRBV27	TRBJ2-5	many	CASSSQTGETQYF
TRBV7-9	TRBJ1-3	many	CASSPGTGISGNTIYF
TRBV12-3/TRBV12-4	TRBJ1-6	many	CASSLGTGPASSPLHF
TRBV7-9	TRBJ2-3	many	CASSATGTGVLDTQYF
TRBV7-6	TRBJ2-1	-	CASSTTSGGLNEQFF
TRBV3-2	TRBJ2-4	-	CFWASGGIAKNIQYF
TRBV20-1	TRBJ2-5	many	CSAPDSQREATYQETQYF
TRBV11-2	TRBJ1-2	-	CASSLGRGNYGYTF
TRBV24-1	TRBJ2-3	many	CATSDPTSGRVKDTQYF
TRBV9	TRBJ2-1	few	CASSVSGLAGEEQFF
TRBV21-1	TRBJ2-6	many	CASSKPPFLSGANVLTF
TRBV29-1	TRBJ1-1	-	CSVQGGNTEAFF
TRBV5-8	TRBJ2-7	many	CASSPGGGDEQYF